This T cell receptor (beta chain) is drawn from a study of T cells in Graves' hyperthyroidism and ophthalmopathy. Study as a whole: Peripheral blood specimens were obtained at initial diagnosis, prior to any treatment.

In patients aged 18 to 65, hyperthyroidism was newly diagnosed, with duration under 2 months. A remark on this clonotype: Its antigen remains unknown.

The CDR3 is 16 amino acids. V was clipped by 6 bases and J by 1 base; unmatched bases: 5. In germline, CDR1 is SNHLY, CDR2 FYNNEI. Template material for amplifying TCR beta CDR3 regions consisted of RNA transcripts. The primer set for the first-round RT-PCR of the TCR CDR3 was HTBI. TCRdb re-called the multiplex PCR reads through MiXCR, storing one row per CDR3 protein. The table lists 85,000 to 110,000 distinct CDR3 sequences, approximately 50% of them singletons. Whole-study results and caveats: Researchers report that a 13 V-J model separated ophthalmopathy from stable hyperthyroidism. Most thyroid-expanded clonotypes above 0.001 were also found in blood.

Sequenced material: blood. This rearrangement joins TRBV2 to TRBJ2-1, with 11 bases matching TRBD2. The origin of this receptor is a middle-aged man with Graves' hyperthyroidism. CDR3 amino acids: CASRGLAAGSYNEQFF. DNA of the CDR3: TGTGCCAGCAGGGGACTAGCGGCGGGTTCCTACAATGAGCAGTTCTTC.